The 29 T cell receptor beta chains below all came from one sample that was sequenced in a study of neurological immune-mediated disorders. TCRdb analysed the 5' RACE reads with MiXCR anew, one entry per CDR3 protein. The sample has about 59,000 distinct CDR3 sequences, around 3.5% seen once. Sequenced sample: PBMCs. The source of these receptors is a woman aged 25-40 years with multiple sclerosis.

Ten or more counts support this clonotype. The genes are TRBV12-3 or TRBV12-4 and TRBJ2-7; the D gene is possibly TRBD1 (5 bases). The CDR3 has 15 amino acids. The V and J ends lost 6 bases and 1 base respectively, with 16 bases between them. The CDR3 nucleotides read TGTGCCAGCAGCGAAGGGGTAGGATATTCCTACGAGCAGTACTTC. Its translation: CASSEGVGYSYEQYF.

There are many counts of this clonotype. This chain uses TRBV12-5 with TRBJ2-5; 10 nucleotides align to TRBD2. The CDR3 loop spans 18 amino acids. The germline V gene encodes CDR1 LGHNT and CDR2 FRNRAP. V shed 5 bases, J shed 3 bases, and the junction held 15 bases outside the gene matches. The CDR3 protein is CASGPSVLAGPNEETQYF. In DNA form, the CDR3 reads TGTGCTAGTGGTCCGTCGGTACTAGCGGGGCCCAATGAAGAGACCCAGTACTTC.

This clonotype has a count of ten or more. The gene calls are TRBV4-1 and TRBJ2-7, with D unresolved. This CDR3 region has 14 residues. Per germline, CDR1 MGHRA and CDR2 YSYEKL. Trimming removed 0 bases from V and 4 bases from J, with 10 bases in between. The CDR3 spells CASSQDKAGYEQYF. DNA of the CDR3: TGCGCCAGCAGCCAAGATAAGGCCGGTTACGAGCAGTACTTC.

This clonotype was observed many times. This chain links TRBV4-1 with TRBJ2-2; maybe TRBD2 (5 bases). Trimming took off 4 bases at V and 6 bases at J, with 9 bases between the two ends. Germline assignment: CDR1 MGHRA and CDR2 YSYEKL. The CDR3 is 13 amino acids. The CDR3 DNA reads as TGCGCCAGCAGCCTACGAGGGCCCGGGGAGCTGTTTTTT. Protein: CASSLRGPGELFF.

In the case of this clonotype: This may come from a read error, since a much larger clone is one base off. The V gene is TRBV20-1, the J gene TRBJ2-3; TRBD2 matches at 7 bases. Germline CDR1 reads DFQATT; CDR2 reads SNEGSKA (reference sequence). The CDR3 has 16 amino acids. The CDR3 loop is CGARGRGGLAADTQYF. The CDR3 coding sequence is TGCGGTGCTAGAGGGAGGGGCGGCCTAGCGGCAGATACGCAGTATTTT.

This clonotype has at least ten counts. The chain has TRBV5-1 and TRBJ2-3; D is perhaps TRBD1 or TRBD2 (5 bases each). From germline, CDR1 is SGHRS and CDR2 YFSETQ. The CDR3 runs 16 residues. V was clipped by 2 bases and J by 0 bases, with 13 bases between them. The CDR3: CASSFGGISSTDTQYF. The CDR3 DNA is TGCGCCAGCAGCTTTGGGGGTATTTCTAGCACAGATACGCAGTATTTT.

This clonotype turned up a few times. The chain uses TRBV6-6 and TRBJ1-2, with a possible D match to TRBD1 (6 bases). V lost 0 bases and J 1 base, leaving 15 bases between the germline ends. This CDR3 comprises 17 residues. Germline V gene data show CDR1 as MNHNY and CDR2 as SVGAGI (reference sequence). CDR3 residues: CASSYSSGGAGNYGYTF. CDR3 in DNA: TGTGCCAGCAGTTACTCGAGTGGGGGGGCGGGTAACTATGGCTACACCTTC.

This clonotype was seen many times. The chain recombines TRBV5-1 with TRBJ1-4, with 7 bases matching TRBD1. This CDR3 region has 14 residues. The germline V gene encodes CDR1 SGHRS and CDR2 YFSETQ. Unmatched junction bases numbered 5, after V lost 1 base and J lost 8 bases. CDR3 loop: CASSLTGVNEKLFF. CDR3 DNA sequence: TGCGCCAGCAGCTTGACAGGGGTGAACGAAAAACTGTTTTTT. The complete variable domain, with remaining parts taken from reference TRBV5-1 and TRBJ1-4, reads KAGVTQTPRYLIKTRGQQVTLSCSPISGHRSVSWYQQTPGQGLQFLFEYFSETQRNKGNFPGRFSGRQFSNSRSEMNVSTLELGDSALYLCASSLTGVNEKLFFGSGTQLSVL.

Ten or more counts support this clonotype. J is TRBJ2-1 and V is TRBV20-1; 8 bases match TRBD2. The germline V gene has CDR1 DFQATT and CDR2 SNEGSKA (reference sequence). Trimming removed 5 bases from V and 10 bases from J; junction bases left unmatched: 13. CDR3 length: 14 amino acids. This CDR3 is CSASARGGEEEQFF. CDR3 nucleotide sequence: TGCAGTGCTTCCGCCCGGGGGGGGGAGGAAGAGCAGTTCTTC.

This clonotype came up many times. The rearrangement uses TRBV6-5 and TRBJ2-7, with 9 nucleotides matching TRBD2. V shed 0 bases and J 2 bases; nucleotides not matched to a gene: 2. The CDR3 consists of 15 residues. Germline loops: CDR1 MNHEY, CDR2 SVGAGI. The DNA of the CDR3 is TGTGCCAGCAGTTACTCGTCTAGCGGGACCTACGAGCAGTACTTC. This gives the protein CASSYSSSGTYEQYF.

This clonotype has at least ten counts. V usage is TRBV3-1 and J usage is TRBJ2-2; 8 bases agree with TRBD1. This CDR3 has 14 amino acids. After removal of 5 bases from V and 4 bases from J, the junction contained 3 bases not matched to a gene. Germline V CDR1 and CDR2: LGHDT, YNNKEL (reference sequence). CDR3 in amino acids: CASSWGQVTGELFF. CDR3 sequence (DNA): TGTGCCAGCAGCTGGGGACAGGTCACCGGGGAGCTGTTTTTT.

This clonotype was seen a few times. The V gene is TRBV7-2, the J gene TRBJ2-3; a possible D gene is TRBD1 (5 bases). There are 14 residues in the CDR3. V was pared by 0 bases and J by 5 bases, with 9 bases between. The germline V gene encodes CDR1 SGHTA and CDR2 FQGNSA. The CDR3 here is CASSLAPGIDTQYF. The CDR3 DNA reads TGTGCCAGCAGCTTAGCGCCAGGGATAGATACGCAGTATTTT.

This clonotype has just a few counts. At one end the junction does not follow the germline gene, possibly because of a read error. This CDR3 reads CASSFGARTGAKVLTF. CDR3 coding DNA: TGCGCCAGCAGCTTTGGGGCCCGCACTGGGGCCAAAGTCCTGACTTTC. The gene calls are TRBV5-1 and TRBJ2-6, with D possibly being TRBD1 (5 bases). The CDR3 is 16 amino acids. Germline assignment: CDR1 SGHRS and CDR2 YFSETQ. Full variable domain (missing parts from reference TRBV5-1 and TRBJ2-6): KAGVTQTPRYLIKTRGQQVTLSCSPISGHRSVSWYQQTPGQGLQFLFEYFSETQRNKGNFPGRFSGRQFSNSRSEMNVSTLELGDSALYLCASSFGARTGAKVLTFGAGSRLTVL.

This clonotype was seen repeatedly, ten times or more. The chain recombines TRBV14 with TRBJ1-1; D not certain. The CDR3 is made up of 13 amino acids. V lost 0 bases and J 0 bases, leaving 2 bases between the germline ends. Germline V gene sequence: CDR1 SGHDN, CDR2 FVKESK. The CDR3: CASSQEVNTEAFF. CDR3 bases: TGTGCCAGCAGCCAAGAGGTGAACACTGAAGCTTTCTTT.

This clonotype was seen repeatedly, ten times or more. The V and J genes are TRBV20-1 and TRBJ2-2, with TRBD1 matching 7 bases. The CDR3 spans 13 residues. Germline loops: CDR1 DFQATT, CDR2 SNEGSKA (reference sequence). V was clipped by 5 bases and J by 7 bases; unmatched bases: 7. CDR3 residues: CSASDREGGELFF. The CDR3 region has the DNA TGCAGTGCTTCCGACAGGGAAGGCGGGGAGCTGTTTTTT.

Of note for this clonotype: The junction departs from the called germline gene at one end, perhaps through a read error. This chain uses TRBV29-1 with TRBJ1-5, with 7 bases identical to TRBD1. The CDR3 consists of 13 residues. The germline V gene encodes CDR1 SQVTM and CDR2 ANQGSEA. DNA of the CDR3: TGCAGCGTTGCCGACAGGGCAAATCAGCCCCAGAATTTT. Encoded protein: CSVADRANQPQNF.

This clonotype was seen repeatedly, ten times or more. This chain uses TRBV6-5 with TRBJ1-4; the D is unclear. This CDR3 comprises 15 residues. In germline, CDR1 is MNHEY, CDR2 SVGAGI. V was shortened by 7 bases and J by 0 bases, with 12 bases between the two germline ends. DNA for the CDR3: TGTGCCAGCACCACTACACCGGCAACTAATGAAAAACTGTTTTTT. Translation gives CASTTTPATNEKLFF.

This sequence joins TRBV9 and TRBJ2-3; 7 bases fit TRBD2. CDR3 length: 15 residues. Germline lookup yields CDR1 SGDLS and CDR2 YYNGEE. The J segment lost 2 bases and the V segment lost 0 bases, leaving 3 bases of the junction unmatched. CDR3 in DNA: TGTGCCAGCAGCGTAGCTAGCGGAAACACAGATACGCAGTATTTT. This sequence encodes CASSVASGNTDTQYF.

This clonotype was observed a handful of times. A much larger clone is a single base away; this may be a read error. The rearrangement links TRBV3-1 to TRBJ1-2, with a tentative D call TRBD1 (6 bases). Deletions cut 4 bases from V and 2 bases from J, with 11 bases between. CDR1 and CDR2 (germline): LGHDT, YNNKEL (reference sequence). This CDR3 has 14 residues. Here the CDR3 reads CASSPQGTNYGYTF. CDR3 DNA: TGTGCCAGCAGCCCCCAGGGGACAAACTATGGCTACACCTTC.

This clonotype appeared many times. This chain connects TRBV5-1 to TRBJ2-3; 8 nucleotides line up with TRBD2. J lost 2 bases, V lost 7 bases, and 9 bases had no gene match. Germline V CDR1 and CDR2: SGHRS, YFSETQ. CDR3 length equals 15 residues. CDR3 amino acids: CASALSGTPTDTQYF. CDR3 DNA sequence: TGCGCCAGCGCCCTTAGCGGGACGCCCACAGATACGCAGTATTTT.

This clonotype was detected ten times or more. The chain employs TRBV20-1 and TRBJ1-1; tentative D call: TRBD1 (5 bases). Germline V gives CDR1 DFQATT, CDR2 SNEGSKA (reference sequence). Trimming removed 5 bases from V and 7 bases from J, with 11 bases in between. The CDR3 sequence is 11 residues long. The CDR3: CSAGDYLEAFF. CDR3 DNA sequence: TGCAGTGCTGGGGACTATCTTGAAGCTTTCTTT.

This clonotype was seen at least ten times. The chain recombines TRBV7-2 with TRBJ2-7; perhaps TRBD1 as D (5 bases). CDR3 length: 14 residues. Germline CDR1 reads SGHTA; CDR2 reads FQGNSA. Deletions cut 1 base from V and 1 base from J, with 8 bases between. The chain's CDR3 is CASSLVRGSYEQYF. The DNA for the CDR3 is TGTGCCAGCAGCTTAGTTAGGGGATCCTACGAGCAGTACTTC.

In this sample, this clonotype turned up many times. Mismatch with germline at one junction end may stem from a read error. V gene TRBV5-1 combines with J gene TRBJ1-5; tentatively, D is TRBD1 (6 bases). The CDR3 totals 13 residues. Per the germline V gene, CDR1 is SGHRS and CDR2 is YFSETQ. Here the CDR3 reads CASSLQGSQPQNF. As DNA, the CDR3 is TGCGCCAGCAGCTTGCAGGGGAGTCAGCCCCAGAATTTT.

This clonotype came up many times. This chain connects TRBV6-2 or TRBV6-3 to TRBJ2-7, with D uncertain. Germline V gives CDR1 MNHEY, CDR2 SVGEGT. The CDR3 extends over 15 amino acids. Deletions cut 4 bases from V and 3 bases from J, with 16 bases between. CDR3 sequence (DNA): TGTGCCAGCAGTTCGGGTCGCCCAACGAGCTACGAGCAGTACTTC. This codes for CASSSGRPTSYEQYF.

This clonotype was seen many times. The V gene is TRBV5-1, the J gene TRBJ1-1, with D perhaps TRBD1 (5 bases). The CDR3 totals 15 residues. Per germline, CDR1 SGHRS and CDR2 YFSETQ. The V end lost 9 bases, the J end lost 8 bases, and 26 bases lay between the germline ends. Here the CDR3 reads CATSAGSAGPLEAFF. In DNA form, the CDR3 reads TGCGCCACCTCCGCAGGGTCTGCTGGGCCCCTAGAAGCTTTCTTT.

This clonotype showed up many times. The CDR3 here is CASSYSSGQLNSPLHF. In DNA form, the CDR3 reads TGTGCCAGCAGCTATTCCTCGGGACAGTTGAATTCACCCCTCCACTTT. This chain links TRBV7-9 with TRBJ1-6; 7 nucleotides match TRBD1. The germline V gene encodes CDR1 SEHNR and CDR2 FQNEAQ (reference sequence). The CDR3 totals 16 residues. Trimming took 4 bases from V and 7 from J; bases not matched to a gene: 10.

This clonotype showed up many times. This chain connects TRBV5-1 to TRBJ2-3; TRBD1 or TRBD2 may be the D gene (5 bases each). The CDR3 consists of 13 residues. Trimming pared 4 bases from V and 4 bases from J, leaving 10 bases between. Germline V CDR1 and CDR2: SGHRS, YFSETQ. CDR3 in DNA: TGCGCCAGCAGCCTGGGGGTCCCAGATACGCAGTATTTT. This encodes CASSLGVPDTQYF.

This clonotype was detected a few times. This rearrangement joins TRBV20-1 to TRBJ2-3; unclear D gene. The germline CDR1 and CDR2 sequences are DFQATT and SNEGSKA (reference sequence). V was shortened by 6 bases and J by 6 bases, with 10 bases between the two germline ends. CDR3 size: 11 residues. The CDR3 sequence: CSASLSDTQYF. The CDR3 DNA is TGCAGTGCCAGCCTTTCGGATACGCAGTATTTT.

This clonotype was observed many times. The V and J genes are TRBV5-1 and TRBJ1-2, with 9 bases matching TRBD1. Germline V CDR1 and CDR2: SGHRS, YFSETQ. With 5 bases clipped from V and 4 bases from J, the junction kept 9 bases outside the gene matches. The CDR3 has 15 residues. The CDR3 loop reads CASSNRDRETYGYTF. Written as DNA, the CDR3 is TGCGCCAGCAGTAACCGGGACAGGGAGACCTATGGCTACACCTTC.